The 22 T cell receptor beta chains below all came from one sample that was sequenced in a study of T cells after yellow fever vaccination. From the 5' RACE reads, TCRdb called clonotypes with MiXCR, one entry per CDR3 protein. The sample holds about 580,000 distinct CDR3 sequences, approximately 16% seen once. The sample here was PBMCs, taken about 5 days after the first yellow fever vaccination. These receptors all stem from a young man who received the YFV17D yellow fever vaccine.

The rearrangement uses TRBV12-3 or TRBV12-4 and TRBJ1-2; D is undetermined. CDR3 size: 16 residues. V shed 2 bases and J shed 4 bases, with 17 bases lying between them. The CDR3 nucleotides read TGTGCCAGCAGTTTAAAACCAGCTTCGTTGGGCTATGGCTACACCTTC. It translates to CASSLKPASLGYGYTF.

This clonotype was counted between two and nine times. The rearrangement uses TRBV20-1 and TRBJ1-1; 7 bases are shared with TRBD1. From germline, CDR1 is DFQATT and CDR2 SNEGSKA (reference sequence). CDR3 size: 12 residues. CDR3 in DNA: TGCAGGGTGGACAGGCTGAACACTGAAGCTTTCTTT. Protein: CRVDRLNTEAFF.

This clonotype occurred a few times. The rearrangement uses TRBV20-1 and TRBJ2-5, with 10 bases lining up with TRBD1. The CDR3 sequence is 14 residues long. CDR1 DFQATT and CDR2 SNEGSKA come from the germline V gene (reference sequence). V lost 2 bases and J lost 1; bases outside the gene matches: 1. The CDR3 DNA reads TGCAGTGCTAGACGGGACAGGGGCCAAGAGACCCAGTACTTC. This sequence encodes CSARRDRGQETQYF.

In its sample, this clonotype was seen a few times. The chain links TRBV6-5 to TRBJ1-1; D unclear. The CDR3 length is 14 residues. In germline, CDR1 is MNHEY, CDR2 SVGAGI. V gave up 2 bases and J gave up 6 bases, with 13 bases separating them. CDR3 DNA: TGTGCCAGCAGTTACGAACCCTCGGCCGCTGAAGCTTTCTTT. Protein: CASSYEPSAAEAFF.

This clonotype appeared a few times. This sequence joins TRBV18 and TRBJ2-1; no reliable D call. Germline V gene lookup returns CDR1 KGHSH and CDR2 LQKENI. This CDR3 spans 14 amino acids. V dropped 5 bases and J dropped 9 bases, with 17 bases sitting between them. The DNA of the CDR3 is TGTGCCAGCTCAGCCGTCCGGACGAAATTTGAGCAGTTCTTC. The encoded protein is CASSAVRTKFEQFF. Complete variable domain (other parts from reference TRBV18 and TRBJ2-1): NAGVMQNPRHLVRRRGQEARLRCSPMKGHSHVYWYRQLPEEGLKFMVYLQKENIIDESGMPKERFSAEFPKEGPSILRIQQVVRGDSAAYFCASSAVRTKFEQFFGPGTRLTVL.

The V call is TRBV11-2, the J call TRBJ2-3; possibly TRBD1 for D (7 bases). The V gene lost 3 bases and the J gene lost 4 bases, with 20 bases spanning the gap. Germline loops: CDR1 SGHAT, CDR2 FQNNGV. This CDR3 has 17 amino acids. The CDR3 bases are TGTGCCAGCAGCTTTAGGCCGGGCAGGGGGGCGTCAGATACGCAGTATTTT. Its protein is CASSFRPGRGASDTQYF. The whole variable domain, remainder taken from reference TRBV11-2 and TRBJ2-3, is EAGVAQSPRYKIIEKRQSVAFWCNPISGHATLYWYQQILGQGPKLLIQFQNNGVVDDSQLPKDRFSAERLKGVDSTLKIQPAKLEDSAVYLCASSFRPGRGASDTQYFGPGTRLTVL.

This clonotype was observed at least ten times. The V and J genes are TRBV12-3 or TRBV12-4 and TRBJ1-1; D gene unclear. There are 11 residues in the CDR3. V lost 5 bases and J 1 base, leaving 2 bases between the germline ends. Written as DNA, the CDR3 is TGTGCCAGCAGTACGAACACTGAAGCTTTCTTT. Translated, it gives CASSTNTEAFF.

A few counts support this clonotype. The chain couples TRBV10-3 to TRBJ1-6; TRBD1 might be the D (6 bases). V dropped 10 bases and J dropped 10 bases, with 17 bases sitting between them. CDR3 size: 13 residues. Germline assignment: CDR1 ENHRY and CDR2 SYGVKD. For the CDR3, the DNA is TGTGCCAGCCAACAGGGAGCTGGGTCACCCCTCCACTTT. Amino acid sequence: CASQQGAGSPLHF.

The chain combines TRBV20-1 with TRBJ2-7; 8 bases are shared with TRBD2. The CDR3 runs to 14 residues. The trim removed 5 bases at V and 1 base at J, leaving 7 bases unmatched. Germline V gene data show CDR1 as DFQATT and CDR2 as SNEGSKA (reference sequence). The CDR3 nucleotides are TGCAGTGCTTCCACGGGGGGGCTTTCCTACGAGCAGTACGTC. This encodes CSASTGGLSYEQYV.

CDR3 bases: TGTGCCAGCAGCCAAACCCCTTATCAGGGACAAACCAACACTGAAGCTTTCTTT. It specifies CASSQTPYQGQTNTEAFF. The chain links TRBV11-1 to TRBJ1-1; D possibly corresponds to TRBD1 (6 bases). Trimming shortened V by 5 bases and J by 2 bases, and 24 bases separated the two germline ends. The germline gives CDR1 SGHAT, CDR2 FQDESV (reference sequence). This CDR3 spans 18 amino acids.

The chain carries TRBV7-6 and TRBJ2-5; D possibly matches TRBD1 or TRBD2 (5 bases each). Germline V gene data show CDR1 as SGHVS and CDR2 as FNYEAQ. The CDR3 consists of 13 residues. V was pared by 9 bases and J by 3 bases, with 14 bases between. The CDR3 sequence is CASRDGLKETQYF. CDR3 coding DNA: TGTGCCAGTAGGGACGGGCTAAAAGAGACCCAGTACTTC. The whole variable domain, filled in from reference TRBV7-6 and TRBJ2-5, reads GAGVSQSPRYKVTKRGQDVALRCDPISGHVSLYWYRQALGQGPEFLTYFNYEAQQDKSGLPNDRFSAERPEGSISTLTIQRTEQRDSAMYRCASRDGLKETQYFGPGTRLLVL.

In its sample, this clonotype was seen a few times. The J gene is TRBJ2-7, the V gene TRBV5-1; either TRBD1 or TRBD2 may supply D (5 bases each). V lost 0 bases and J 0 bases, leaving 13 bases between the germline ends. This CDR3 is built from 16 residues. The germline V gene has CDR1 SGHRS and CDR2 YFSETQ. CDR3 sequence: CASSLVSGSPSYEQYF. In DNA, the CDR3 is TGCGCCAGCAGCTTGGTATCAGGGAGCCCCTCCTACGAGCAGTACTTC.

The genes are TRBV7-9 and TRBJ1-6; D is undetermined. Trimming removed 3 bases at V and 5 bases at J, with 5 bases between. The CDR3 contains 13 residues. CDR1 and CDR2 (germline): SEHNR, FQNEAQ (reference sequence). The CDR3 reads CASSLANNSPLHF. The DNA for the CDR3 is TGTGCCAGCAGCTTGGCCAATAATTCACCCCTCCACTTT.

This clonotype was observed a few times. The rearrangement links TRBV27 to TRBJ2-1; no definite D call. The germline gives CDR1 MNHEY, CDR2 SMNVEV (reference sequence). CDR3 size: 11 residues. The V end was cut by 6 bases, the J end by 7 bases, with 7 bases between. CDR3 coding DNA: TGTGCCAGCAGCGGATGGAATGAGCAGTTCTTC. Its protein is CASSGWNEQFF.

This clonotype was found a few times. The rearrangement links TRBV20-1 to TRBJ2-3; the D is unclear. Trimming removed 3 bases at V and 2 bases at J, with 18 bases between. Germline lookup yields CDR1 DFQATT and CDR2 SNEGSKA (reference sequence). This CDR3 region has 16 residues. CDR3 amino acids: CSARASRRSVTDTQYF. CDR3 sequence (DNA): TGCAGTGCTAGGGCCTCGAGAAGATCTGTCACAGATACGCAGTATTTT.

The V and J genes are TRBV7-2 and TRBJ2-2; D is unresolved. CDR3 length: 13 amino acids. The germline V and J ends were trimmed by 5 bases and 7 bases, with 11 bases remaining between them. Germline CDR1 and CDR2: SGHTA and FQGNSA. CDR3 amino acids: CASSPTGGGELFF. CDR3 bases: TGTGCCAGCAGCCCAACCGGTGGCGGGGAGCTGTTTTTT.

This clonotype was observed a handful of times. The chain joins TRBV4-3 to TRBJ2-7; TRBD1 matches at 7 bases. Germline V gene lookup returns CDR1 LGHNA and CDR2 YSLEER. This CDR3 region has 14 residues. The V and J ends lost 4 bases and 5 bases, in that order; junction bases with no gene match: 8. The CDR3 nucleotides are TGCGCCAGCAGCCCGAGGGGGCACGGGGACGAGCAGTACTTC. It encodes CASSPRGHGDEQYF.

The CDR3 region has the DNA TGTGCCAGCAGCTCCGACAGGGCGGCGACCCAGTACTTC. Translation: CASSSDRAATQYF. V is TRBV7-9 and J is TRBJ2-5, with 7 nucleotides matching TRBD1. The V and J ends lost 4 bases and 7 bases, in that order; junction bases with no gene match: 6. CDR1 is SEHNR, CDR2 FQNEAQ, per germline (reference sequence). The CDR3 covers 13 residues.

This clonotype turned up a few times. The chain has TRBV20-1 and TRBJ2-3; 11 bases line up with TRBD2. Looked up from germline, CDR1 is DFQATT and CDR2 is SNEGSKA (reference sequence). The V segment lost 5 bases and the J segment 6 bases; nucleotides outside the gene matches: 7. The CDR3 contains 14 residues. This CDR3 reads CSAGLAGGRDTQYF. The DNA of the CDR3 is TGCAGTGCTGGATTAGCGGGGGGGCGCGATACGCAGTATTTT.

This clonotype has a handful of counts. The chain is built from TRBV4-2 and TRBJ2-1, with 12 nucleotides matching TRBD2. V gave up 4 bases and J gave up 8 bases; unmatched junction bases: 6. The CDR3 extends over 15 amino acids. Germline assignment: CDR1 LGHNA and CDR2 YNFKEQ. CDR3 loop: CASSRLAGGSDEQFF. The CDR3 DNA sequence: TGTGCCAGCAGCCGCCTAGCGGGGGGGTCTGATGAGCAGTTCTTC.

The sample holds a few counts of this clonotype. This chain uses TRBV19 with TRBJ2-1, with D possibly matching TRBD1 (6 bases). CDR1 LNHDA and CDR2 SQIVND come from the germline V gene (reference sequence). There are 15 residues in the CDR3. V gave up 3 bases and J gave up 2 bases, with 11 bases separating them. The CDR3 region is CASSIRQGPYNEQFF. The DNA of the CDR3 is TGTGCCAGTAGTATTCGTCAGGGGCCCTACAATGAGCAGTTCTTC.

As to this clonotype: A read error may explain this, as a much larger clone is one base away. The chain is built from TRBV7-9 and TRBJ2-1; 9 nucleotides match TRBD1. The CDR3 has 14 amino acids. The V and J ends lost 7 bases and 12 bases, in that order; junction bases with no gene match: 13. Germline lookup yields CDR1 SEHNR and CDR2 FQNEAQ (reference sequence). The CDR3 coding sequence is TGTGCCAGCATCTCCTGGGACAGGGAAGAAGGGCAGTTCTTC. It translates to CASISWDREEGQFF.